This T cell receptor beta chain was captured in a study of cytomegalovirus exposure and HLA in healthy donors. Across the study: Out of 398 genotyped donors, less than 85% belonged to the Caucasian-associated ancestry cluster. General study results and limits: Several of the most significant clusters appeared, in a later analysis, to be linked to common viral pathogens. Some segments of the V type, notably TRBV6-2 and TRBV6-3, were excluded as indistinguishable.

Primers: 60 Vbeta forward and 13 Jbeta reverse. Some clones are missing from TCRdb's copy, which holds only in-frame ones; the method was immunoSEQ multiplex PCR. The data show 150,000 to 200,000 clones, about 73% seen once. Details on this clone: What it binds is not known.

Trimming at V came to 2 bases and at J to 7 bases, leaving 11 bases not matched to a gene. Germline assignment: CDR1 SGHRS and CDR2 YFSETQ. This CDR3 has 15 amino acids. The sequence derives from a woman aged 40-49 years in good health and CMV-seronegative. V usage is TRBV5-1 and J usage is TRBJ1-2; 7 nucleotides align to TRBD1. Sequencing was carried out using PBMCs. The CDR3 DNA follows: TGCGCCAGCAGCTTAACGGGACAGCAAGATTTTGGCTACACCTTC. Protein product: CASSLTGQQDFGYTF.